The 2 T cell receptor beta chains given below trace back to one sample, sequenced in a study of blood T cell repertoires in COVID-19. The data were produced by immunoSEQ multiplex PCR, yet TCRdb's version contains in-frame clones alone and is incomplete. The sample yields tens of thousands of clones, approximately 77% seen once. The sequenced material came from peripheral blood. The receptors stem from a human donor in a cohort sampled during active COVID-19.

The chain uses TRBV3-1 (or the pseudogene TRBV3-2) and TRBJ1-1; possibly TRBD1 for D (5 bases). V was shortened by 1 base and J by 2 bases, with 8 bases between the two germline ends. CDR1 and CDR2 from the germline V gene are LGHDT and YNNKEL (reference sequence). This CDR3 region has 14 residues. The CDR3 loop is CASSQGGVNTEAFF. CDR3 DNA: TGTGCCAGCAGCCAAGGGGGGGTAAACACTGAAGCTTTCTTT.

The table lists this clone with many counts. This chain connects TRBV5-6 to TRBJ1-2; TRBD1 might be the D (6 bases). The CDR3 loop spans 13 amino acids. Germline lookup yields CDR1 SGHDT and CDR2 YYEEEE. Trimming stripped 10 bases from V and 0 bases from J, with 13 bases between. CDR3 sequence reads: CAGRQAANYGYTF. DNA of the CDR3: TGTGCCGGGAGACAGGCGGCTAACTATGGCTACACCTTC.